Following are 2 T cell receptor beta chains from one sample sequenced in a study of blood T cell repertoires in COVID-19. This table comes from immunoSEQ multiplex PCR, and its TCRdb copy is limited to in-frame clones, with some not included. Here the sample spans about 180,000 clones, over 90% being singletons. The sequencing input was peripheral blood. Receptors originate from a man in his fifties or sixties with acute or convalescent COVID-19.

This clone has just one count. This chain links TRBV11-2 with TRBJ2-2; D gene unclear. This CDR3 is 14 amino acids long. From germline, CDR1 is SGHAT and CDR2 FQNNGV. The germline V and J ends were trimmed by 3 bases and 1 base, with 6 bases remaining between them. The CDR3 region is CASSFARNTGELFF. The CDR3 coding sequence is TGTGCCAGCAGCTTCGCCAGGAACACCGGGGAGCTGTTTTTT.

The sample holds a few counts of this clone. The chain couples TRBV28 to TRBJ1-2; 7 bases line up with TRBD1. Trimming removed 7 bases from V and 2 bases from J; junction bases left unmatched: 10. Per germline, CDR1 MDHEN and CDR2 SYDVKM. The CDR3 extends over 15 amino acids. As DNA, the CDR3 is TGTGCCAGCACGTCCCCAGGGGGTTCCAACTATGGCTACACCTTC. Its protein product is CASTSPGGSNYGYTF.